A selection of T cell receptor beta chains follows, all from one sample in a study of blood T cells in healthy people across ages. TCRdb reprocessed the 5' RACE reads via MiXCR and lists one record per CDR3 protein. The repertoire includes about a million distinct CDR3 sequences, roughly half of them detected once, and 20% to 25% sits in the top ten. Specimen: blood. These receptors were taken from a woman between 55 and 75 years old in good health. The CDR3 runs from the conserved cysteine through the conserved F or W. The D gene is left open where the match is weak. The size field is filled for only some rows; it gives once, few, many or a size class.

D	J	size	V	DNA	CDR3
.	TRBJ1-1	.	TRBV7-2	TGTGCCAGCAGCTTAGGGGGACCGGGGTCTGAAGCTTTCTTT	CASSLGGPGSEAFF
.	TRBJ1-5	many	TRBV27	TGTGCCAGCAGCTTGGACGGAGCGGATCGCAATCAGCCCCAGCATTTT	CASSLDGADRNQPQHF
.	TRBJ2-7	.	TRBV28	TGTGCCAGCAGGGTAGGCCCCTTATCCGCGGTCTCCTACGAGCAGTACTTC	CASRVGPLSAVSYEQYF
.	TRBJ2-6	.	TRBV27	TGTGCCAGCAGTTTAAAGCCGACAGTGTTCCTGGGGGCCAACGTCCTGACTTTC	CASSLKPTVFLGANVLTF
TRBD2	TRBJ2-7	few	TRBV5-4	TGTGCCAGCAGCTTGGGCCCCTCCAACCCTAGCGGAAGCTCCTACGAGCAGTACTTC	CASSLGPSNPSGSSYEQYF
.	TRBJ1-5	.	TRBV10-3	TGTGCCATTCGACAGGCCCTAGGTCAGCCCCAGCATTTT	CAIRQALGQPQHF
TRBD1	TRBJ1-2	few	TRBV2	TGTGCCAGCAGTCTGGACAGGGGGAGTTTGTATGGCTACACCTTC	CASSLDRGSLYGYTF
TRBD2	TRBJ2-7	.	TRBV7-2	TGTGCCAGCAGCCCATTCTTGGGAGGGAAGCAGTACTTC	CASSPFLGGKQYF
.	TRBJ1-2	few	TRBV4-2	TGTGCCAGCAGCCAAGATGGACAGCGTTCTTATGGCTACACCTTC	CASSQDGQRSYGYTF
.	TRBJ2-7	.	TRBV10-3	TGTGCCAGCAGTGAGTTTGGGAACGAGCAGTACTTC	CASSEFGNEQYF
.	TRBJ2-5	once	TRBV5-6	TGTGCCAGCAGCTCCCTGCGGGCAAAAGAGACCCAGTACTTC	CASSSLRAKETQYF
.	TRBJ2-5	.	TRBV3-1	TGTGCCAGCAGCCAAGGACAGACCCAGTACTTC	CASSQGQTQYF
TRBD1	TRBJ1-4	.	TRBV4-2	TGTGCCAGCAGCCGCGACAGGGTTGTAGAAAAACTGTTTTTT	CASSRDRVVEKLFF
TRBD1	TRBJ2-3	.	TRBV20-1	TGCAGTGCGGGGCCAGGACAGGGGGCGTCTCGTCCTGATACGCAGTATTTT	CSAGPGQGASRPDTQYF
TRBD1	TRBJ2-1	.	TRBV5-1	TGCGCCAGCAGCCGAGGACAGGGGAATTACAATGAGCAGTTCTTC	CASSRGQGNYNEQFF
.	TRBJ2-3	.	TRBV4-3	TGCGCCAGCAGCCAAGGCCGAATCAGTGGCACAGATACGCAGTATTTT	CASSQGRISGTDTQYF
TRBD1	TRBJ1-6	once	TRBV3-1	TGTGCCAGCAGCCAAACAGGGGCCTCACCCCTCCACTTT	CASSQTGASPLHF
.	TRBJ2-7	.	TRBV29-1	TGCAGCGTTGAAGGACCCGGGTCTGGCTCCTACGAGCAGTACTTC	CSVEGPGSGSYEQYF
.	TRBJ1-4	.	TRBV11-2	TGTGCCAGCAGCCCAGTCCCCTCAAATGAAAAACTGTTTTTT	CASSPVPSNEKLFF
TRBD1	TRBJ1-5	few	TRBV19	TGTGCCAGTAGGATAGACAGGGGTGGCAATCAGCCCCAGCATTTT	CASRIDRGGNQPQHF
.	TRBJ2-7	many	TRBV20-1	TGCAGTGCTACTCCATCTAGCGTAAACGAGCAGTACTTC	CSATPSSVNEQYF
.	TRBJ2-1	.	TRBV3-1	TGTGCCAGCAGCCCCAGGGCGAGAACCAACAATGAGCAGTTCTTC	CASSPRARTNNEQFF
TRBD2	TRBJ2-3	.	TRBV5-4	TGTGCCAGCAGCTTGTACGCGGGAGTAGGCGGAGATACGCAGTATTTT	CASSLYAGVGGDTQYF
.	TRBJ2-5	.	TRBV20-1	TGCAGTGCTAGAGATCTAATAGATCGGCAACAAGAGACCCAGTACTTC	CSARDLIDRQQETQYF
.	TRBJ2-3	.	TRBV29-1	TGCAGCGTTATAGGGCGGGCCGCAGATACGCAGTATTTT	CSVIGRAADTQYF
.	TRBJ2-2	few	TRBV5-6	TGTGCCGCCCAGTCGGGGGAGCTGTTTTTT	CAAQSGELFF
.	TRBJ2-2	.	TRBV6-5	TGTGCCAGCAGTGACGGTCCAAACACCGGGGAGCTGTTTTTT	CASSDGPNTGELFF
TRBD2	TRBJ2-1	.	TRBV7-2	TGTGCCAGCAGCGGTCGACTAGCGGGAGGGCATCCGTTCTTC	CASSGRLAGGHPFF
.	TRBJ2-5	few	TRBV29-1	TGCAGCGTTGAGATGGACTATTATGGGACCCAGTACTTC	CSVEMDYYGTQYF
TRBD1	TRBJ2-3	few	TRBV12-3/TRBV12-4	TGTGCCAGCAGTAGGGACAGTCCCACAGATACGCAGTATTTT	CASSRDSPTDTQYF
.	TRBJ2-5	.	TRBV10-2	TGCGCCACCGGGGACAAAGAGACCCAGTACTTC	CATGDKETQYF
TRBD1	TRBJ2-7	.	TRBV3-1	TGTGCCAGCAGCCAAGATGGGACAGGGCGACCCTACGAGCAGTACTTC	CASSQDGTGRPYEQYF
TRBD2	TRBJ2-3	.	TRBV20-1	TGCAGTGAACGTGGGGCCGGGAGGGACCAAGATACGCAGTATTTT	CSERGAGRDQDTQYF
.	TRBJ1-5	few	TRBV24-1	TGTGCCACCAGTGACCCGGGGGACAATAGCAATCAGCCCCAGCATTTT	CATSDPGDNSNQPQHF
TRBD2	TRBJ2-3	.	TRBV10-3	TGTGCCATTTCAGCGGGAGTTGCCCCAGATACGCAGTATTTT	CAISAGVAPDTQYF
.	TRBJ1-5	.	TRBV7-2	TGTGCCAGCAGCCCCCAGGGAATGTTATATCAGCCCCAGCATTTT	CASSPQGMLYQPQHF
.	TRBJ2-7	.	TRBV3-1	TGTGCCAGCAGCCAATTTGCTAGCACCCGCTACGAGCAGTACTTC	CASSQFASTRYEQYF
.	TRBJ2-3	.	TRBV29-1	TGCAGCGCCAAGTCTAGCACAGATACGCAGTATTTT	CSAKSSTDTQYF
.	TRBJ2-4	.	TRBV28	TGTGCCAGCACGATCGGGCGGTCCTCAAACATTCAGTACTTC	CASTIGRSSNIQYF
.	TRBJ1-1	.	TRBV29-1	TGCAGCGTTGATCTCACCAGGGGGAACACTGAAGCTTTCTTT	CSVDLTRGNTEAFF
TRBD2	TRBJ2-1	.	TRBV20-1	TGCAGTGCTAGGGGGACTAGCGGTCGCGTCCCAAATGAGCAGTTCTTC	CSARGTSGRVPNEQFF
TRBD1	TRBJ1-2	.	TRBV6-1	TGTGCCAGCAGCCTACGACAGGGGGCGGAGGGTGGCTACACCTTC	CASSLRQGAEGGYTF
TRBD1	TRBJ2-1	few	TRBV7-3	TGTGCCAGCAGCCCGACAGGGGGCGGTTACAATGAGCAGTTCTTC	CASSPTGGGYNEQFF
TRBD1	TRBJ1-2	.	TRBV2	TGTGCCAGCAGTGAAGCGCGGGACAGGGGAGGCTACACCTTC	CASSEARDRGGYTF
.	TRBJ2-1	.	TRBV5-1	TGCGCCAGCAGCTTGGTTACAACGGGGAACAATGAGCAGTTCTTC	CASSLVTTGNNEQFF
.	TRBJ1-4	.	TRBV4-1	TGCGCCAGCAGCCAAGATCGGGGGGTTCTAAATGAAAAACTGTTTTTT	CASSQDRGVLNEKLFF